The 29 T cell receptor beta chains listed next were all sequenced from one sample in a study of blood T cell repertoires in COVID-19. Generated by immunoSEQ multiplex PCR, the TCRdb table keeps only in-frame clones and is missing some. This sample has 95,000 to 120,000 clones, with 80% to 90% found just once. Sequenced sample: peripheral blood. The source is a human donor in a cohort sampled during active COVID-19.

The chain links TRBV27 to TRBJ1-3; possible D gene TRBD1, 5 bases. Germline CDR1 MNHEY, CDR2 SMNVEV (reference sequence). V was clipped by 5 bases and J by 0 bases, with 8 bases between them. The CDR3 runs to 14 residues. The CDR3, as DNA: TGTGCCAGCAGTCTTGGACACTCTGGAAACACCATATATTTT. This gives the protein CASSLGHSGNTIYF.

The chain recombines TRBV11-2 with TRBJ1-1, with D possibly matching TRBD1 (5 bases). Trimming left V 2 bases short and J 0 bases short, with 16 bases between. From germline, CDR1 is SGHAT and CDR2 FQNNGV. The CDR3 totals 17 residues. DNA for the CDR3: TGTGCCAGCAGCTTAAGGGGCCAGGGTCTCGTGAACACTGAAGCTTTCTTT. Encoded protein: CASSLRGQGLVNTEAFF.

V gene TRBV11-2 combines with J gene TRBJ1-2; D remains ambiguous. The CDR3 sequence is 15 residues long. From germline, CDR1 is SGHAT and CDR2 FQNNGV. V was cut by 3 bases and J by 4 bases, with 15 bases left in between. The CDR3 bases are TGTGCCAGCAGCTTGCGCCAAGAGTACGGCTATGGCTACACCTTC. Translation gives CASSLRQEYGYGYTF.

The J gene is TRBJ2-5, the V gene TRBV19; the match to TRBD1 covers 10 bases. The V and J ends lost 5 bases and 0 bases, in that order; junction bases with no gene match: 6. This CDR3 region has 16 residues. The V gene's germline CDR1 is LNHDA and CDR2 SQIVND (reference sequence). As DNA, the CDR3 is TGTGCCAGTAGTCCCCGGGACAGGGGATACCAAGAGACCCAGTACTTC. Translating it yields CASSPRDRGYQETQYF.

This clone was picked up one time. The chain employs TRBV19 and TRBJ2-3; 10 bases match TRBD2. CDR1 is LNHDA and CDR2 is SQIVND in the germline V gene (reference sequence). The CDR3 sequence is 15 residues long. J lost 6 bases, V lost 4 bases, and 7 bases had no gene match. CDR3 in amino acids: CASSTQRGGPDTQYF. In DNA, the CDR3 is TGTGCCAGTAGTACCCAGCGGGGGGGCCCGGATACGCAGTATTTT.

The chain combines TRBV7-3 with TRBJ2-2, with a tentative D call TRBD2 (6 bases). Per germline, CDR1 SGHTA and CDR2 FQGTGA. This CDR3 region has 12 residues. Trimming cost V 8 bases and J 6 bases, with 10 bases left between them. The CDR3 DNA follows: TGTGCCAGCCGGGGCGGGGCCGGGGAGCTGTTTTTT. It codes for CASRGGAGELFF.

V usage is TRBV5-6 and J usage is TRBJ1-2; 9 bases are shared with TRBD1. Germline V gene sequence: CDR1 SGHDT, CDR2 YYEEEE. The CDR3 consists of 15 residues. V gave up 4 bases and J gave up 0 bases; unmatched junction bases: 4. The CDR3 region is CASSTGTGTNYGYTF. CDR3 DNA: TGTGCCAGCAGCACCGGGACAGGGACTAACTATGGCTACACCTTC.

The rearrangement uses TRBV28 and TRBJ1-1; 8 nucleotides agree with TRBD1. Germline trimming cut 4 bases from V and 4 bases from J; bases unmatched to any gene: 5. This CDR3 region has 14 residues. Germline values: CDR1 MDHEN, CDR2 SYDVKM. In DNA form, the CDR3 reads TGTGCCAGCAGTTCCCGACAGGGGACCACTGAAGCTTTCTTT. Translation gives CASSSRQGTTEAFF.

This clone has a single count. V and J are TRBV5-1 and TRBJ2-3; tentatively, D is TRBD2 (6 bases). Germline V lookup: CDR1 SGHRS, CDR2 YFSETQ. The CDR3 runs 13 residues. Trimming cost V 3 bases and J 4 bases, with 9 bases left between them. In nucleotides, the CDR3 is TGCGCCAGCAGCTCACCGGGGGCAGATACGCAGTATTTT. This sequence encodes CASSSPGADTQYF.

DNA for the CDR3: TGTGCCAGCAGTTACTCCGGAGCAGGGGCGGATGGCTACACCTTC. Translated: CASSYSGAGADGYTF. V and J are TRBV6-5 and TRBJ1-2, with D possibly matching TRBD1 (6 bases). CDR3 length equals 15 residues. Germline CDR1 is MNHEY and CDR2 is SVGAGI. The V end was cut by 0 bases, the J end by 6 bases, with 14 bases between.

This clone was recorded once. J is TRBJ2-7 and V is TRBV4-1, with a weak D call TRBD2 (6 bases). V was cut by 3 bases and J by 2 bases, with 11 bases left in between. This CDR3 is built from 14 residues. Germline CDR1 MGHRA, CDR2 YSYEKL. The DNA for the CDR3 is TGCGCCAGCAGCCAGGCGGGGCTCACCTACGAGCAGTACTTC. Translated, it gives CASSQAGLTYEQYF.

CDR3 residues: CASARGDNQPQHF. DNA for the CDR3: TGTGCCAGTGCTAGAGGAGACAATCAGCCCCAGCATTTT. V and J are TRBV11-2 and TRBJ1-5, with D hard to call. The V gene's germline CDR1 is SGHAT and CDR2 FQNNGV. The V gene lost 9 bases and the J gene lost 3 bases, with 12 bases spanning the gap. The CDR3 runs to 13 residues.

This clone was counted only a few times. The chain carries TRBV4-1 and TRBJ2-7; 7 nucleotides line up with TRBD1. The CDR3 is 15 amino acids. J lost 4 bases, V lost 4 bases, and 10 bases had no gene match. Germline V lookup: CDR1 MGHRA, CDR2 YSYEKL. The CDR3 sequence is CASSPQDRVEYEQYF. Here the CDR3 DNA reads TGCGCCAGCAGCCCACAAGACAGGGTTGAATACGAGCAGTACTTC.

The chain joins TRBV7-9 to TRBJ2-7, with 8 positions matching TRBD1. The germline V gene has CDR1 SEHNR and CDR2 FQNEAQ (reference sequence). V shed 5 bases and J 4 bases; nucleotides not matched to a gene: 7. The length of the CDR3 is 14 residues. The CDR3 is CASSPFGTGYEQYF. The CDR3 region has the DNA TGTGCCAGCAGCCCCTTTGGGACAGGTTACGAGCAGTACTTC.

V is TRBV27 and J is TRBJ2-3, with a weak D call TRBD1 (5 bases). The CDR3 sequence is 16 residues long. Germline V CDR1 and CDR2: MNHEY, SMNVEV (reference sequence). Deletions cut 0 bases from V and 0 bases from J, with 10 bases between. CDR3 sequence (DNA): TGTGCCAGCAGTTTATCGAGGACATATAGCACAGATACGCAGTATTTT. Amino acids: CASSLSRTYSTDTQYF.

The CDR3 protein is CASSSRTSQDGLGNIQYF. CDR3 nucleotide sequence: TGTGCCAGCAGCTCGAGGACAAGTCAGGACGGGCTCGGGAACATTCAGTACTTC. The rearrangement uses TRBV7-8 and TRBJ2-4, with a possible D match to TRBD1 (5 bases). The V end was cut by 4 bases, the J end by 7 bases, with 26 bases between. Germline-derived CDR1 and CDR2 are SGHVS and FQNEAQ. This CDR3 region has 18 residues.

The chain couples TRBV6-6 to TRBJ1-2; TRBD1 is a possible D gene (6 bases). The germline gives CDR1 MNHNY, CDR2 SVGAGI (reference sequence). The CDR3 sequence is 16 residues long. V was trimmed by 2 bases and J by 4 bases, leaving 17 bases between them. CDR3 nucleotide sequence: TGTGCCAGCAGTTACCCAACAGGGAATTCGGCCTATGGCTACACCTTC. Encoded protein: CASSYPTGNSAYGYTF.

The chain uses TRBV11-3 and TRBJ1-1; D is undetermined. The CDR3 contains 13 residues. Trimming pared 0 bases from V and 5 bases from J, leaving 7 bases between. Germline V gene data show CDR1 as SGHNT and CDR2 as YENEEA. The CDR3 here is CASSLETKTEAFF. CDR3 nucleotides: TGTGCCAGCAGCTTAGAGACTAAGACTGAAGCTTTCTTT. Based on the CDR3 plus reference TRBV11-3 and TRBJ1-1, the full variable domain is EAGVVQSPRYKIIEKKQPVAFWCNPISGHNTLYWYLQNLGQGPELLIRYENEEAVDDSQLPKDRFSAERLKGVDSTLKIQPAELGDSAVYLCASSLETKTEAFFGQGTRLTVV.

This clone showed up just a few times. The chain couples TRBV3-1 (or the pseudogene TRBV3-2) to TRBJ1-1; 8 bases align to TRBD1. The length of the CDR3 is 14 residues. Germline V gene data show CDR1 as LGHDT and CDR2 as YNNKEL (reference sequence). Unmatched junction bases numbered 4, after V lost 3 bases and J lost 4 bases. The CDR3 bases are TGTGCCAGCAGCCATTCCGACAGGGGCACTGAAGCTTTCTTT. Its protein is CASSHSDRGTEAFF.

In its sample, this clone was seen a few times. The chain couples TRBV4-1 to TRBJ1-5; tentative D call: TRBD1 (5 bases). The V and J ends lost 1 base and 2 bases respectively, with 15 bases between them. CDR3 size: 17 residues. The germline CDR1 and CDR2 sequences are MGHRA and YSYEKL. The CDR3 here is CASSQVGRGRGNQPQHF. In nucleotides, the CDR3 is TGCGCCAGCAGCCAAGTGGGGCGGGGACGGGGCAATCAGCCCCAGCATTTT.

The chain couples TRBV6-1 to TRBJ2-3; the D is unclear. In germline, CDR1 is MNHNS, CDR2 SASEGT. This CDR3 comprises 12 residues. Trimming shortened V by 2 bases and J by 5 bases, and 5 bases separated the two germline ends. CDR3 nucleotides: TGTGCCAGCAGTGAAATCCAAGATACGCAGTATTTT. As protein: CASSEIQDTQYF.

This rearrangement joins TRBV6-5 to TRBJ2-5; 10 bases align to TRBD1. Germline V CDR1 and CDR2: MNHEY, SVGAGI. Trimming removed 4 bases from V and 5 bases from J; junction bases left unmatched: 7. CDR3 length: 15 amino acids. The CDR3 here is CASSSTGGVGETQYF. Written as DNA, the CDR3 is TGTGCCAGCAGTTCGACAGGGGGCGTGGGGGAGACCCAGTACTTC.

The chain employs TRBV5-6 and TRBJ2-4; D is possibly TRBD2 (6 bases). This CDR3 has 17 residues. V dropped 4 bases and J dropped 0 bases, with 17 bases sitting between them. Germline V CDR1 and CDR2: SGHDT, YYEEEE. In DNA, the CDR3 is TGTGCCAGCAGCCAACTCGGGACTCCGCTAGCCAAAAACATTCAGTACTTC. Amino acid sequence: CASSQLGTPLAKNIQYF.

Worth noting for this clone: Its ends do not fully match the called genes, so a read error is possible. V and J are TRBV7-7 and TRBJ2-2; 8 nucleotides match TRBD1. The germline V gene encodes CDR1 SSHAT and CDR2 FNYEAQ (reference sequence). The CDR3 runs 15 residues. CDR3 residues: CASSSQGVGTGELFF. The CDR3 DNA is TGTGCTAGCAGCTCACAGGGGGTGGGCACCGGGGAGCTGTTTTTT.

This rearrangement joins TRBV29-1 to TRBJ2-1, with 11 bases identical to TRBD2. The CDR3 length is 15 residues. With V trimmed by 6 bases and J by 3 bases, 7 bases remained unmatched. Germline CDR1 is SQVTM and CDR2 is ANQGSEA. The CDR3 reads CSVEGLAELYNEQFF. As DNA, the CDR3 is TGCAGCGTAGAGGGACTAGCGGAGCTCTACAATGAGCAGTTCTTC.

The rearrangement joins TRBV2 to TRBJ2-1; 12 bases agree with TRBD2. The V and J ends lost 3 bases and 4 bases, in that order; junction bases with no gene match: 13. CDR1 SNHLY and CDR2 FYNNEI come from the germline V gene. CDR3 length equals 19 residues. CDR3 loop: CASSEWRTSGDLSYNEQFF. The DNA for the CDR3 is TGTGCCAGCAGTGAGTGGAGGACTAGCGGGGACCTGTCATACAATGAGCAGTTCTTC.

The genes are TRBV28 and TRBJ2-4; possible D gene TRBD2, 5 bases. This CDR3 comprises 14 residues. In germline, CDR1 is MDHEN, CDR2 SYDVKM. V shed 2 bases and J shed 5 bases, with 10 bases lying between them. CDR3 nucleotide sequence: TGTGCCAGCAGTTTACGGGGTGGCCAAAACATTCAGTACTTC. The encoded protein is CASSLRGGQNIQYF.

The chain couples TRBV7-8 to TRBJ1-5; a weak D match, TRBD1 (5 bases). Per the germline V gene, CDR1 is SGHVS and CDR2 is FQNEAQ. The ends were cut back, 1 base at V and 4 bases at J, with 11 bases in the middle. The CDR3 covers 15 residues. The CDR3 nucleotides are TGTGCCAGCAGCTTAGAACAGGTTGTTAATCAGCCCCAGCATTTT. Its protein is CASSLEQVVNQPQHF.

V and J are TRBV5-4 and TRBJ2-7, with 14 positions matching TRBD2. CDR1 is SGHNT, CDR2 YYREEE, per germline (reference sequence). Losses at the gene ends were 4 bases for V and 0 bases for J; bases not matched to a gene: 9. CDR3 length: 18 residues. This CDR3 is CASSHRLAGGRFSYEQYF. The CDR3 nucleotides are TGTGCCAGCAGCCACAGACTAGCGGGGGGGCGCTTCTCCTACGAGCAGTACTTC.